This passage covers 20 T cell receptor beta chains from one sample sequenced in a study of T cell repertoires in breast cancer. A second nested PCR with blocking oligonucleotides suppressed unpaired genes. TCRdb fed the emulsion pairing reads into MiXCR, producing one record per CDR3 protein. The table shows roughly 39,000 distinct CDR3 sequences, with about 50% occurring only once. Primers covering all TCR V genes were used in emulsion RT-PCR on CD8+ T cells. The material sequenced was CD8+ T cells. Every receptor here comes from a pool of human donors with breast cancer or a healthy control (not recorded which).

In this sample, this clonotype turned up a few times. The CDR3 sequence is CASSLEHNEKLFF. The CDR3, as DNA: TGTGCCAGCAGCTTAGAGCATAATGAAAAACTGTTTTTT. The V gene is TRBV7-2, the J gene TRBJ1-4; no firm D call. Deletions cut 1 base from V and 4 bases from J, with 4 bases between. Looked up from germline, CDR1 is SGHTA and CDR2 is FQGNSA. This CDR3 contains 13 residues.

The V call is TRBV6-1, the J call TRBJ1-5, with D unresolved. The CDR3 totals 15 residues. Trimming cost V 2 bases and J 6 bases, with 14 bases left between them. The V gene's germline CDR1 is MNHNS and CDR2 SASEGT. CDR3: CASSEFGGTGQPQHF. In DNA form, the CDR3 reads TGTGCCAGCAGTGAATTCGGAGGAACGGGTCAGCCCCAGCATTTT.

The chain employs TRBV20-1 and TRBJ2-3; 8 positions agree with TRBD2. The CDR3 contains 15 residues. CDR1 DFQATT and CDR2 SNEGSKA come from the germline V gene (reference sequence). The V segment lost 5 bases and the J segment 1 base; nucleotides outside the gene matches: 8. CDR3 nucleotide sequence: TGCAGTGCTGCCCGGGGGGGGAGCCGCACAGATACGCAGTATTTT. Protein product: CSAARGGSRTDTQYF.

This clonotype was recorded at least ten times. CDR3 loop: CASKSGAYSNQPQHF. The CDR3 nucleotides read TGTGCCAGCAAGTCCGGTGCTTATAGCAATCAGCCCCAGCATTTT. The J gene is TRBJ1-5, the V gene TRBV27; D is undetermined. V shed 7 bases and J shed 0 bases, with 13 bases lying between them. The CDR3 is 15 residues long. CDR1 and CDR2 from the germline V gene are MNHEY and SMNVEV (reference sequence).

The V and J genes are TRBV7-9 and TRBJ2-1; D is perhaps TRBD2 (5 bases). Germline lookup yields CDR1 SEHNR and CDR2 FQNEAQ (reference sequence). The CDR3 consists of 12 residues. V lost 5 bases, J lost 8 bases, and 10 bases lay in between. CDR3 sequence (DNA): TGTGCCAGCAGCCGGGAAAGCTATGAGCAGTTCTTC. As protein: CASSRESYEQFF. The full variable domain, its missing parts supplied by reference TRBV7-9 and TRBJ2-1, is DTGVSQNPRHKITKRGQNVTFRCDPISEHNRLYWYRQTLGQGPEFLTYFQNEAQLEKSRLLSDRFSAERPKGSFSTLEIQRTEQGDSAMYLCASSRESYEQFFGPGTRLTVL.

This chain joins TRBV20-1 and TRBJ2-3, with 7 bases lining up with TRBD1. This CDR3 has 12 amino acids. The germline CDR1 and CDR2 sequences are DFQATT and SNEGSKA (reference sequence). Here the CDR3 DNA reads TGCGCGGGCCAGGGGGGCACAGATACGCAGTATTTT. Protein sequence: CAGQGGTDTQYF.

In its sample, this clonotype was seen many times. V usage is TRBV20-1 and J usage is TRBJ2-7, with TRBD2 matching over 8 bases. CDR1 is DFQATT and CDR2 is SNEGSKA in the germline V gene (reference sequence). The CDR3 is made up of 15 amino acids. The junction had 11 bases not matched to a gene; V was cut back by 5 bases and J by 2 bases. The CDR3 region is CSAPDPNGRAYEQYF. The CDR3 DNA is TGCAGTGCTCCCGATCCCAACGGGAGGGCCTACGAGCAGTACTTC.

Points on this clonotype: A much larger clone differs from this one at a single base, so this may be a read error. This chain links TRBV6-2 or TRBV6-3 with TRBJ1-3; D is undetermined. Per germline, CDR1 MNHEY and CDR2 SVGEGT. Deletions cut 4 bases from V and 0 bases from J, with 10 bases between. This CDR3 is 15 amino acids long. CDR3 amino acids: CASSCSTRSGNTIYF. CDR3 nucleotides: TGTGCCAGCAGTTGCTCGACCCGCTCTGGAAACACCATATATTTT.

The J gene is TRBJ2-3, the V gene TRBV20-1, with D possibly matching TRBD2 (5 bases). Trimming pared 6 bases from V and 6 bases from J, leaving 13 bases between. CDR1 and CDR2 from the germline V gene are DFQATT and SNEGSKA (reference sequence). The CDR3 totals 12 residues. This CDR3 is CSALEGWDTQYF. CDR3 DNA: TGCAGTGCACTAGAGGGTTGGGATACGCAGTATTTT.

The V and J genes are TRBV4-1 and TRBJ1-4, with D possibly being TRBD1 (5 bases). V lost 0 bases and J 7 bases, leaving 9 bases between the germline ends. CDR3 length: 14 amino acids. Germline loops: CDR1 MGHRA, CDR2 YSYEKL. CDR3 protein: CASSQEPGREKLFF. The CDR3 coding sequence is TGCGCCAGCAGCCAAGAGCCAGGGCGTGAAAAACTGTTTTTT.

This clonotype was recorded a few times. The rearrangement links TRBV19 to TRBJ2-3; 7 bases map to TRBD2. V lost 7 bases to trimming and J lost 5 bases; unmatched junction nucleotides: 12. Germline V gives CDR1 LNHDA, CDR2 SQIVND (reference sequence). The CDR3 contains 15 residues. The CDR3 here is CASTPRAGEKDTQYF. CDR3 nucleotides: TGTGCCAGTACCCCTCGGGCGGGAGAGAAAGATACGCAGTATTTT.

The gene calls are TRBV5-6 and TRBJ2-3; D not resolved. This CDR3 contains 12 residues. CDR1 is SGHDT and CDR2 is YYEEEE in the germline V gene. Trimming removed 6 bases at V and 5 bases at J, with 10 bases between. CDR3 sequence (DNA): TGTGCCAGCACCTCGGGTTTAGATACGCAGTATTTT. Its protein product is CASTSGLDTQYF.

This clonotype was observed at least ten times. The J gene is TRBJ1-1, the V gene TRBV20-1; a possible D gene is TRBD1 (6 bases). CDR3 size: 12 residues. Germline CDR1 is DFQATT and CDR2 is SNEGSKA (reference sequence). V shed 0 bases and J shed 6 bases, with 8 bases lying between them. CDR3 sequence: CSAREDRPEAFF. The CDR3 bases are TGCAGTGCTAGAGAAGACAGGCCTGAAGCTTTCTTT.

This clonotype appeared a single time. The chain combines TRBV18 with TRBJ1-1, with a tentative D call TRBD1 (5 bases). The germline V gene has CDR1 KGHSH and CDR2 LQKENI. Between the trimmed V and J ends, which lost 5 bases and 0 bases, there was a span of 7 bases. This CDR3 has 13 residues. This chain's CDR3 is CASSEGMNTEAFF. In nucleotides, the CDR3 is TGTGCCAGCTCAGAGGGGATGAACACTGAAGCTTTCTTT.

This clonotype occurred once. The rearrangement joins TRBV10-3 to TRBJ2-1; TRBD2 agrees at 10 bases. This CDR3 spans 14 amino acids. Germline V gene lookup returns CDR1 ENHRY and CDR2 SYGVKD. Unmatched junction bases numbered 8, after V lost 3 bases and J lost 12 bases. The CDR3 DNA reads as TGTGCCATCAGTGAAGCTAGCGGGGGTGAGTGGCAGTTCTTC. Amino acid sequence: CAISEASGGEWQFF.

The chain combines TRBV20-1 with TRBJ2-3; D possibly corresponds to TRBD1 (5 bases). Germline assignment: CDR1 DFQATT and CDR2 SNEGSKA (reference sequence). V shed 6 bases and J shed 5 bases, with 12 bases lying between them. The CDR3 covers 12 residues. CDR3 residues: CSASRALDTQYF. CDR3 in DNA: TGCAGTGCCTCCAGGGCGTTAGATACGCAGTATTTT.

The chain employs TRBV7-2 and TRBJ2-7; the match to TRBD1 covers 9 bases. This CDR3 is 13 amino acids long. Per germline, CDR1 SGHTA and CDR2 FQGNSA. The junction had 5 bases not matched to a gene; V was cut back by 7 bases and J by 4 bases. CDR3 residues: CASTYRGQYEQYF. The CDR3 bases are TGTGCCAGCACCTACAGGGGGCAATACGAGCAGTACTTC.

Comment on this clonotype: A single base separates this from a much larger clone, so it may be a read error. V gene TRBV20-1 combines with J gene TRBJ2-3, with TRBD2 matching 7 bases. Unmatched junction bases numbered 4, after V lost 5 bases and J lost 2 bases. The length of the CDR3 is 13 residues. Looked up from germline, CDR1 is DFQATT and CDR2 is SNEGSKA (reference sequence). CDR3 amino acids: CSALGGSTDTQYF. CDR3 nucleotides: TGCAGTGCTCTCGGGGGGTCCACAGATACGCAGTATTTT.

Worth noting for this clonotype: A much larger clone lies a single base off, so this may be a read error. CDR3 DNA: TGTGCCAGCAGTTTAATTCGGCGGGGCACTGAAGCTTTCTTT. It yields the protein CASSLIRRGTEAFF. The rearrangement joins TRBV28 to TRBJ1-1; D unclear. The CDR3 runs to 14 residues. V was trimmed by 2 bases and J by 4 bases, leaving 11 bases between them. The germline gives CDR1 MDHEN, CDR2 SYDVKM.

In this sample, this clonotype turned up many times. The chain has TRBV27 and TRBJ1-5; D gene ambiguous. Trimming cost V 5 bases and J 8 bases, with 19 bases left between them. CDR1 and CDR2 from the germline V gene are MNHEY and SMNVEV (reference sequence). This CDR3 region has 15 residues. The CDR3 region is CASSPRRSSYEPQHF. For the CDR3, the DNA is TGTGCCAGCAGTCCGCGGAGGTCCAGCTACGAGCCCCAGCATTTT.